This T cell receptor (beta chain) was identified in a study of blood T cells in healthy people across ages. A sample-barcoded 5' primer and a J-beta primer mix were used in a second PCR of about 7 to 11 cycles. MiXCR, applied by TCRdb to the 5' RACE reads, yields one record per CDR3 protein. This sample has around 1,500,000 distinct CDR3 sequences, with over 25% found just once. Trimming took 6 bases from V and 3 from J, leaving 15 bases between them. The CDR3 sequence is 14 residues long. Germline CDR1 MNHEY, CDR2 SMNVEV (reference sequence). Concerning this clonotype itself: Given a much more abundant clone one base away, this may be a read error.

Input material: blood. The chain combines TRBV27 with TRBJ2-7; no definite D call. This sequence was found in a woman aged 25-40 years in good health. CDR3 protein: CASRFSHPRYEQYF. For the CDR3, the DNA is TGTGCCAGCAGGTTTTCCCATCCTCGCTACGAGCAGTACTTC.